This T cell receptor beta chain was documented in a study of T cell changes during pregnancy in multiple sclerosis. Germline lookup yields CDR1 SGDLS and CDR2 YYNGEE. Trimming left V 0 bases short and J 5 bases short, with 20 bases between. CDR3 length: 17 amino acids. This clone was seen only once. The data were produced by immunoSEQ multiplex PCR, yet TCRdb's version contains in-frame clones alone and is incomplete. The data contain 100,000 or so clones, over 75% of them seen just once; the ten biggest clones take up 0.7% to 0.9%. The specimen comprised peripheral blood, sampled in the second trimester of pregnancy. The V call is TRBV9, the J call TRBJ1-2; possibly TRBD1 for D (6 bases). This TCR was sampled from a female donor in good health, enrolled as a control in a pregnancy study. The CDR3 DNA reads as TGTGCCAGCAGCGTAGCTCGTGGGGGGGCATTAGGTTATGGCTACACCTTC. Encoded protein: CASSVARGGALGYGYTF.